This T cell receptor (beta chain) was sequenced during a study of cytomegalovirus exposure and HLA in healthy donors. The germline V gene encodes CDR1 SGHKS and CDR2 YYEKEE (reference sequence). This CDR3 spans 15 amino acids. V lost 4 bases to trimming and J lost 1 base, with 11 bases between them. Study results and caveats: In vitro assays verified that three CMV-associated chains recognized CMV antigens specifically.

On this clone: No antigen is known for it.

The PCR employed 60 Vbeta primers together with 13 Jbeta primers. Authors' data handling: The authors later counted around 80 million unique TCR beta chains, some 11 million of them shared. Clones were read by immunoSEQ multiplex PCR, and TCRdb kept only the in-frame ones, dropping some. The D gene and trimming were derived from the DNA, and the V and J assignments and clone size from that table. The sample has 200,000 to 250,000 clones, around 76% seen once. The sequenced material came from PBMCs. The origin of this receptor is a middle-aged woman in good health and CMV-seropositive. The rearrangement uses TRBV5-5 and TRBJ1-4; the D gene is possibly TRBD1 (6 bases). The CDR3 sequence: CASSAQGLTNEKLFF. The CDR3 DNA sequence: TGTGCCAGCAGCGCCCAGGGGTTAACTAATGAAAAACTGTTTTTT.